A single sample is the source of the 28 T cell receptor beta chains below, sequenced in a study of PD-1 blockade in classical Hodgkin lymphoma. Every patient experienced relapse after autologous stem cell transplantation, and brentuximab vedotin exposure varied. Method: immunoSEQ multiplex PCR; TCRdb's copy keeps in-frame clones and lacks some. The sample yields about 84,000 clones, roughly 90% seen once. Sequencing used peripheral blood mononuclear cells (PBMCs), obtained at baseline. All receptors derive from a human donor with classical Hodgkin lymphoma.

This clone came up once. This chain connects TRBV5-1 to TRBJ2-7, with 9 bases identical to TRBD2. V shed 4 bases, J shed 0 bases, and the junction held 8 bases outside the gene matches. Per germline, CDR1 SGHRS and CDR2 YFSETQ. This CDR3 is built from 16 residues. CDR3 amino acids: CASSGGLADSSYEQYF. The CDR3 DNA is TGCGCCAGCAGCGGGGGACTAGCCGATAGCTCCTACGAGCAGTACTTC.

The genes are TRBV7-9 and TRBJ2-1; tentative D call: TRBD1 (6 bases). V lost 4 bases to trimming and J lost 3 bases, with 16 bases between them. The germline gives CDR1 SEHNR, CDR2 FQNEAQ (reference sequence). This CDR3 has 16 amino acids. The CDR3 DNA follows: TGTGCCAGCAGCTCCCTCGAGGGGGAAATCTACAATGAGCAGTTCTTC. Translating it yields CASSSLEGEIYNEQFF. Using reference TRBV7-9 and TRBJ2-1 for the parts outside the CDR3, the full variable domain is DTGVSQNPRHKITKRGQNVTFRCDPISEHNRLYWYRQTLGQGPEFLTYFQNEAQLEKSRLLSDRFSAERPKGSFSTLEIQRTEQGDSAMYLCASSSLEGEIYNEQFFGPGTRLTVL.

This chain connects TRBV11-3 to TRBJ2-2; D unresolved. Per the germline V gene, CDR1 is SGHNT and CDR2 is YENEEA. V gave up 4 bases and J gave up 1 base, with 4 bases separating them. The CDR3 is 13 amino acids. This chain's CDR3 is CASSYMNTGELFF. The CDR3 DNA reads as TGTGCCAGCAGCTACATGAACACCGGGGAGCTGTTTTTT. The variable domain in full, completed from reference TRBV11-3 and TRBJ2-2, reads EAGVVQSPRYKIIEKKQPVAFWCNPISGHNTLYWYLQNLGQGPELLIRYENEEAVDDSQLPKDRFSAERLKGVDSTLKIQPAELGDSAVYLCASSYMNTGELFFGEGSRLTVL.

V and J are TRBV7-9 and TRBJ1-2; 9 bases align to TRBD1. The CDR3 covers 13 residues. The germline V gene has CDR1 SEHNR and CDR2 FQNEAQ (reference sequence). J lost 7 bases, V lost 5 bases, and 5 bases had no gene match. The chain's CDR3 is CASSEDRGFGYTF. DNA of the CDR3: TGTGCCAGCAGCGAAGACAGGGGGTTTGGCTACACCTTC.

The V call is TRBV27, the J call TRBJ1-1; weak D call: TRBD1 (6 bases). This CDR3 is built from 15 residues. V was trimmed by 4 bases and J by 1 base, leaving 13 bases between them. Germline V CDR1 and CDR2: MNHEY, SMNVEV (reference sequence). CDR3 sequence reads: CASSSRTDKNTEAFF. The DNA for the CDR3 is TGTGCCAGCAGTTCCAGGACAGATAAGAACACTGAAGCTTTCTTT.

The rearrangement links TRBV7-9 to TRBJ2-3; TRBD2 is a possible D gene (5 bases). Germline V gene data show CDR1 as SEHNR and CDR2 as FQNEAQ (reference sequence). The CDR3 has 12 amino acids. V shed 7 bases and J shed 6 bases, with 11 bases lying between them. CDR3 nucleotides: TGTGCCAGCAAACGACCGGGGGATACGCAGTATTTT. Its protein is CASKRPGDTQYF.

This chain's CDR3 is CASRHSLGGLAGLGEQFF. In DNA, the CDR3 is TGTGCCAGCAGACACTCATTAGGGGGACTAGCGGGATTGGGTGAGCAGTTCTTC. The genes are TRBV27 and TRBJ2-1, with 13 bases fitting TRBD2. Trimming removed 6 bases from V and 9 bases from J; junction bases left unmatched: 17. The CDR3 totals 18 residues. CDR1 is MNHEY and CDR2 is SMNVEV in the germline V gene (reference sequence).

The J gene is TRBJ1-2, the V gene TRBV19; D remains unclear. Trimming cost V 0 bases and J 3 bases, with 8 bases left between them. Germline CDR1 LNHDA, CDR2 SQIVND (reference sequence). This CDR3 spans 14 amino acids. CDR3 DNA: TGTGCCAGTAGTATAGACGTCAGAGACTATGGCTACACCTTC. As protein: CASSIDVRDYGYTF.

The J gene is TRBJ2-3, the V gene TRBV4-1; 8 bases are shared with TRBD2. This CDR3 is 17 amino acids long. CDR1 MGHRA and CDR2 YSYEKL come from the germline V gene. V was clipped by 0 bases and J by 0 bases; unmatched bases: 5. For the CDR3, the DNA is TGCGCCAGCAGCCAAGAGACGGCTAGCGGGAGCACAGATACGCAGTATTTT. Amino acids: CASSQETASGSTDTQYF.

This sequence joins TRBV6-5 and TRBJ2-1; D not certain. This CDR3 is 15 amino acids long. Germline V gene data show CDR1 as MNHEY and CDR2 as SVGAGI. The V end lost 4 bases, the J end lost 5 bases, and 15 bases lay between the germline ends. CDR3 amino acids: CASSWSHEKHNEQFF. As DNA, the CDR3 is TGTGCCAGCAGTTGGAGTCACGAGAAACACAATGAGCAGTTCTTC.

This clone was seen a handful of times. The chain has TRBV4-1 and TRBJ2-3; TRBD2 matches at 8 bases. The CDR3 is made up of 14 amino acids. V dropped 6 bases and J dropped 7; count of bases not matched to a gene: 9. Germline V gene lookup returns CDR1 MGHRA and CDR2 YSYEKL. The CDR3 region has the DNA TGCGCCAGCAGGAAGGCGGGAGGACAATATACGCAGTATTTT. Its translation is CASRKAGGQYTQYF.

The sample holds a few counts of this clone. The chain recombines TRBV30 with TRBJ1-5; D is ambiguous. The germline gives CDR1 GTSNPN, CDR2 SVGIG (reference sequence). The V gene lost 3 bases and the J gene lost 5 bases, with 8 bases spanning the gap. The CDR3 has 12 amino acids. The CDR3 spells CAWRESDQPQHF. The CDR3 bases are TGTGCCTGGAGGGAAAGCGATCAGCCCCAGCATTTT.

This sequence joins TRBV7-9 and TRBJ2-3; D is ambiguous. Trimming left V 5 bases short and J 2 bases short, with 11 bases between. CDR3 length: 14 residues. Germline V lookup: CDR1 SEHNR, CDR2 FQNEAQ (reference sequence). The CDR3 region is CASSEGLPTDTQYF. The CDR3 DNA sequence: TGTGCCAGCAGCGAAGGTCTCCCCACAGATACGCAGTATTTT.

The chain recombines TRBV4-1 with TRBJ1-1; no firm D call. The CDR3 has 16 residues. Germline lookup yields CDR1 MGHRA and CDR2 YSYEKL. The V end lost 1 base, the J end lost 0 bases, and 12 bases lay between the germline ends. CDR3 nucleotide sequence: TGCGCCAGCAGCCAAGTAAGGCACGGAATGAACACTGAAGCTTTCTTT. Protein sequence: CASSQVRHGMNTEAFF.

The rearrangement uses TRBV7-9 and TRBJ2-2; D gene ambiguous. The CDR3 sequence is 12 residues long. V lost 5 bases and J lost 3, with 4 bases in between. Germline CDR1 and CDR2: SEHNR and FQNEAQ (reference sequence). CDR3 loop: CASSPHTGELFF. The CDR3 nucleotides read TGTGCCAGCAGCCCCCACACCGGGGAGCTGTTTTTT.

The chain carries TRBV18 and TRBJ1-1, with D uncertain. V was clipped by 2 bases and J by 1 base, with 5 bases between them. Germline assignment: CDR1 KGHSH and CDR2 LQKENI. The CDR3 contains 13 residues. CDR3 DNA: TGTGCCAGCTCACCAGGGCAGAACACTGAAGCTTTCTTT. It translates to CASSPGQNTEAFF.

V and J are TRBV25-1 and TRBJ2-3, with D uncertain. This CDR3 has 16 amino acids. CDR1 is MGHDK and CDR2 is SYGVNS in the germline V gene. V was shortened by 3 bases and J by 2 bases, with 15 bases between the two germline ends. CDR3 residues: CASSESGGLLTDTQYF. The DNA of the CDR3 is TGTGCCAGCAGTGAGAGTGGCGGCCTCCTCACAGATACGCAGTATTTT.

The rearrangement links TRBV6-1 to TRBJ1-2; 8 nucleotides match TRBD1. The CDR3 contains 15 residues. Germline V gene sequence: CDR1 MNHNS, CDR2 SASEGT. The V and J ends lost 3 bases and 7 bases, in that order; junction bases with no gene match: 10. CDR3 protein: CASSDRTGKAAGYTF. In DNA, the CDR3 is TGTGCCAGCAGTGACCGGACAGGGAAAGCGGCTGGCTACACCTTC.

The chain carries TRBV11-2 and TRBJ2-7; TRBD1 or TRBD2 may be the D gene (5 bases each). This CDR3 has 15 amino acids. CDR1 is SGHAT, CDR2 FQNNGV, per germline. Trimming took off 2 bases at V and 7 bases at J, with 18 bases between the two ends. The CDR3 DNA is TGTGCCAGCAGCTTAAATCCGGGGCCCTATTATGAGCAGTACTTC. Its protein is CASSLNPGPYYEQYF.

J is TRBJ2-7 and V is TRBV7-9; D assignment may be TRBD1 or TRBD2 (5 bases each). This CDR3 spans 15 amino acids. Trimming left V 5 bases short and J 0 bases short, with 14 bases between. Germline V gene data show CDR1 as SEHNR and CDR2 as FQNEAQ (reference sequence). As DNA, the CDR3 is TGTGCCAGCAGCAGGGGCTGGGACGGCTCCTACGAGCAGTACTTC. The encoded protein is CASSRGWDGSYEQYF.

V and J are TRBV5-6 and TRBJ2-7, with a possible D match to TRBD1 (6 bases). This CDR3 is built from 14 residues. CDR1 is SGHDT, CDR2 YYEEEE, per germline. Trimming pared 4 bases from V and 3 bases from J, leaving 14 bases between. The CDR3 DNA reads as TGTGCCAGCAGCAGAGGCAGGGGCCTCTACGAGCAGTACTTC. It codes for CASSRGRGLYEQYF.

This clone was seen a single time. This chain joins TRBV6-5 and TRBJ1-3; D is ambiguous. V lost 0 bases and J 1 base, leaving 10 bases between the germline ends. Germline assignment: CDR1 MNHEY and CDR2 SVGAGI. CDR3 length: 16 residues. CDR3 residues: CASSYSTPESGNTIYF. The CDR3 DNA reads as TGTGCCAGCAGTTACTCTACACCGGAGTCTGGAAACACCATATATTTT.

The chain recombines TRBV5-1 with TRBJ2-1, with a possible D match to TRBD1 (8 bases). CDR3 length equals 14 residues. The V end lost 7 bases, the J end lost 7 bases, and 18 bases lay between the germline ends. The germline CDR1 and CDR2 sequences are SGHRS and YFSETQ. This CDR3 reads CASSGGDRRNEQFF. For the CDR3, the DNA is TGCGCCAGCTCTGGGGGGGACAGGAGAAATGAGCAGTTCTTC.

This rearrangement joins TRBV29-1 to TRBJ2-7, with 11 bases fitting TRBD1. CDR3 length equals 13 residues. Trimming removed 6 bases from V and 3 bases from J; junction bases left unmatched: 4. Germline V gene data show CDR1 as SQVTM and CDR2 as ANQGSEA. CDR3 bases: TGCAGCGTGGGACAGGGGGTAGGCTACGAGCAGTACTTC. This gives the protein CSVGQGVGYEQYF.

The chain has TRBV7-9 and TRBJ2-4; D tentatively reads TRBD1 or TRBD2 (6 bases each). The V and J ends lost 1 base and 1 base respectively, with 11 bases between them. The CDR3 has 16 residues. Per germline, CDR1 SEHNR and CDR2 FQNEAQ (reference sequence). The CDR3 sequence is CASSLVGGHAKNIQYF. The CDR3 bases are TGTGCCAGCAGCTTAGTTGGGGGGCACGCCAAAAACATTCAGTACTTC.

This clone was found once. The chain uses TRBV4-3 and TRBJ2-7, with unresolved D. Germline CDR1 and CDR2: LGHNA and YSLEER. CDR3 length: 16 residues. Trimming removed 0 bases at V and 4 bases at J, with 16 bases between. Here the CDR3 reads CASSQDFSPDHYEQYF. The CDR3 nucleotides read TGCGCCAGCAGCCAAGATTTTTCCCCAGACCATTACGAGCAGTACTTC.

The DNA for the CDR3 is TGTGCCAGTAGTTGGGACAGTAACACCGGGGAGCTGTTTTTT. It encodes CASSWDSNTGELFF. The V gene is TRBV19, the J gene TRBJ2-2, with 7 nucleotides matching TRBD1. Germline-derived CDR1 and CDR2 are LNHDA and SQIVND (reference sequence). V lost 5 bases to trimming and J lost 2 bases; unmatched junction nucleotides: 2. CDR3 length: 14 residues. The full variable domain, with the rest looked up from reference TRBV19 and TRBJ2-2, is DGGITQSPKYLFRKEGQNVTLSCEQNLNHDAMYWYRQDPGQGLRLIYYSQIVNDFQKGDIAEGYSVSREKKESFPLTVTSAQKNPTAFYLCASSWDSNTGELFFGEGSRLTVL.

The V gene is TRBV11-2, the J gene TRBJ2-5, with 9 bases that match TRBD1. The germline V gene encodes CDR1 SGHAT and CDR2 FQNNGV. The CDR3 is made up of 14 amino acids. J lost 5 bases, V lost 4 bases, and 5 bases had no gene match. The CDR3 DNA reads as TGTGCCAGCAGCTCACAGGGGGCTGGGGAGACCCAGTACTTC. Its translation: CASSSQGAGETQYF.